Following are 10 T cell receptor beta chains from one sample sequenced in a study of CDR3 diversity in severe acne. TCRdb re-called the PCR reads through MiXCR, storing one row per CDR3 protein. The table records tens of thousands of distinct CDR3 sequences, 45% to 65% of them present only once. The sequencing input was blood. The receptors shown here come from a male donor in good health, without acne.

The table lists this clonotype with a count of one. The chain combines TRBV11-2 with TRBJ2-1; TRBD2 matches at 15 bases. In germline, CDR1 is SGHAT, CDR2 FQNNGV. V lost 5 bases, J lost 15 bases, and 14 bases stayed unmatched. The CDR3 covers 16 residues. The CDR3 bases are TGTGCCAGCAGCCTAACCGGGACTAGCGGGAGGACCTCCCCGTTCTTC. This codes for CASSLTGTSGRTSPFF.

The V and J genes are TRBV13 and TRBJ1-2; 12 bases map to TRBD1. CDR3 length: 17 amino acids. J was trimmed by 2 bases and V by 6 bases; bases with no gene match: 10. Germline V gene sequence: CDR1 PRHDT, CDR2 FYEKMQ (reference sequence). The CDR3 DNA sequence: TGTGCCAGCAGTTCCGGGACAGGGGGCTTTAGGAACTATGGCTACACCTTC. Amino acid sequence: CASSSGTGGFRNYGYTF.

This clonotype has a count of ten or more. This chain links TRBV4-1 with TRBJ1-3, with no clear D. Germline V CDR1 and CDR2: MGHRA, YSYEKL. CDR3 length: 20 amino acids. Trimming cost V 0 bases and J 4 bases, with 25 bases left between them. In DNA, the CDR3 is TGCGCCAGCAGCCAAGATCCCCCGCAGCCTAAAACGACCTTAGGAAACACCATATATTTT. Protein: CASSQDPPQPKTTLGNTIYF.

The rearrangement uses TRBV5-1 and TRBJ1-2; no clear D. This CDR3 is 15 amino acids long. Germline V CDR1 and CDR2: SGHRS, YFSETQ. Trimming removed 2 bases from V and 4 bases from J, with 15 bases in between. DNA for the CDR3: TGCGCCAGCAGCTTACAATCATCCGACACCTATGGCTACACCTTC. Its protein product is CASSLQSSDTYGYTF.

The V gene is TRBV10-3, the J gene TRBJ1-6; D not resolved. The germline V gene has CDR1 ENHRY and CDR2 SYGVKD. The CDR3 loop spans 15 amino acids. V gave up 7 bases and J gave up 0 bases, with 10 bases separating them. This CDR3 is CAITENGSYNSPLHF. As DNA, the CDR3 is TGTGCCATCACGGAAAATGGCTCCTATAATTCACCCCTCCACTTT.

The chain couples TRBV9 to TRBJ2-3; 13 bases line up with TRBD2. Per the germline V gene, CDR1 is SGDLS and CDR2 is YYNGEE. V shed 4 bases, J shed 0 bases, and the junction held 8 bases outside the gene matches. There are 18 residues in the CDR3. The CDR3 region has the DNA TGTGCCAGCAGCCCTTTTGGGACTAGCGGGGAGAGCACAGATACGCAGTATTTT. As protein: CASSPFGTSGESTDTQYF.

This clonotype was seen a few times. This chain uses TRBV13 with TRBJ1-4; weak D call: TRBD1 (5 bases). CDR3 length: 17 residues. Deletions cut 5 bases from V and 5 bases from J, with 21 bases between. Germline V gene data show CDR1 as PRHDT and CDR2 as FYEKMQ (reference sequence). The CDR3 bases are TGTGCCAGCAGCCTGCGGTATGCGACAGCCCAAAATGAAAAACTGTTTTTT. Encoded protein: CASSLRYATAQNEKLFF.

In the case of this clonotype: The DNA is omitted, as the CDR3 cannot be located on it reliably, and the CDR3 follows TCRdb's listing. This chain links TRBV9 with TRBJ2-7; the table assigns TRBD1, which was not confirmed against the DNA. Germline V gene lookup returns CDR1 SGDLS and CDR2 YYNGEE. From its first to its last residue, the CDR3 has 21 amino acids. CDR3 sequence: CASSIYLCSAKVQGATYEQYF.

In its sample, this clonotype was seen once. For the CDR3, the DNA is TGTGCCACCAGCGCCAGCAGGGGGAAGTACGAGCAGTACTTC. It yields the protein CATSASRGKYEQYF. The genes are TRBV24-1 and TRBJ2-7; 7 positions agree with TRBD1. The J segment lost 4 bases and the V segment lost 7 bases, leaving 9 bases of the junction unmatched. This CDR3 has 14 amino acids. The germline CDR1 and CDR2 sequences are KGHDR and SFDVKD.

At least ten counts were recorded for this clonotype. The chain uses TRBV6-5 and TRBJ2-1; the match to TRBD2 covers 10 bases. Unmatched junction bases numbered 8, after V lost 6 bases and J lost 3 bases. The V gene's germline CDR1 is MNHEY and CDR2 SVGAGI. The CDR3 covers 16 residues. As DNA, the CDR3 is TGTGCCAGCAGCACGAAACTAGCGGGATACTACAATGAGCAGTTCTTC. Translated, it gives CASSTKLAGYYNEQFF.